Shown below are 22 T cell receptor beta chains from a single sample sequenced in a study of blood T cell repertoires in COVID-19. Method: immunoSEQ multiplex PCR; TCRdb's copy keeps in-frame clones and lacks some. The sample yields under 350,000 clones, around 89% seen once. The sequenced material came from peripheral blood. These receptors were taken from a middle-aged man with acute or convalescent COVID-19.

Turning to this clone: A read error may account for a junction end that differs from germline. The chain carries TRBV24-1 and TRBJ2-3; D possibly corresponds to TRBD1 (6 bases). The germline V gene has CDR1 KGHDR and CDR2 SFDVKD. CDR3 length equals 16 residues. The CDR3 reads CAASDSRTASTDTQYF. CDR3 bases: TGTGCCGCCAGTGATAGTCGGACAGCTAGCACAGATACGCAGTATTTT.

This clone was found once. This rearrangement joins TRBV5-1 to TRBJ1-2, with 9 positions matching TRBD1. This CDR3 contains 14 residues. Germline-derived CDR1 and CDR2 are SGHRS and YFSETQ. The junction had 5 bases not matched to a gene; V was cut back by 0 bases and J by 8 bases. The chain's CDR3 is CASSLEGQGYGYTF. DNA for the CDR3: TGCGCCAGCAGCTTGGAGGGACAGGGCTACGGCTACACCTTC. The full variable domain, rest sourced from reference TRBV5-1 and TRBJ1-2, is KAGVTQTPRYLIKTRGQQVTLSCSPISGHRSVSWYQQTPGQGLQFLFEYFSETQRNKGNFPGRFSGRQFSNSRSEMNVSTLELGDSALYLCASSLEGQGYGYTFGSGTRLTVV.

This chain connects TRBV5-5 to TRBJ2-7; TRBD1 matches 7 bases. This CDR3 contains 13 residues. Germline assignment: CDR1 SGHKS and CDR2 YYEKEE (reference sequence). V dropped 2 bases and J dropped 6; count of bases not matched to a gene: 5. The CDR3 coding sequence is TGTGCCAGCAGCTTCGGGACAGCCGGCGAGCAGTACTTC. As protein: CASSFGTAGEQYF.

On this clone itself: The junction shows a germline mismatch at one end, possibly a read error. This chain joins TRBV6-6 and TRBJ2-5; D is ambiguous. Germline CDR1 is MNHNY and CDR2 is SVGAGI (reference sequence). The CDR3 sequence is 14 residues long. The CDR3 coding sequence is TGTGCCAGCAGTTCCCTTTTGGGCCAAGGGACCCAGTACTTC. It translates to CASSSLLGQGTQYF.

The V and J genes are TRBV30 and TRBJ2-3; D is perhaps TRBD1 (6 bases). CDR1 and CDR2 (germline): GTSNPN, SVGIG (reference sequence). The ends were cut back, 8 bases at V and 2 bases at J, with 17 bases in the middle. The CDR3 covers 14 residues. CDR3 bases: TGTGCCCTCAGGGGCAGGCTCGACACAGATACGCAGTATTTT. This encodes CALRGRLDTDTQYF.

The CDR3 protein is CASSQLRGTNEKLFF. Written as DNA, the CDR3 is TGTGCCAGCAGCCAACTTAGGGGGACTAATGAAAAACTGTTTTTT. The chain employs TRBV14 and TRBJ1-4; a possible D gene is TRBD1 (6 bases). Trimming took off 2 bases at V and 2 bases at J, with 9 bases between the two ends. The CDR3 covers 15 residues. Per the germline V gene, CDR1 is SGHDN and CDR2 is FVKESK. The complete variable domain, with remaining parts taken from reference TRBV14 and TRBJ1-4, reads EAGVTQFPSHSVIEKGQTVTLRCDPISGHDNLYWYRRVMGKEIKFLLHFVKESKQDESGMPNNRFLAERTGGTYSTLKVQPAELEDSGVYFCASSQLRGTNEKLFFGSGTQLSVL.

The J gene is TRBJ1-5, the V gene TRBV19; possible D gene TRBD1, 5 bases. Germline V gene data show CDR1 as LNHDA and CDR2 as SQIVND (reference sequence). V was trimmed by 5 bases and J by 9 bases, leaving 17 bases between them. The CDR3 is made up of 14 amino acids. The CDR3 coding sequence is TGTGCCAGTAGTCCGGGGACCGGGGGTTCGCCCCAGCATTTT. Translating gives CASSPGTGGSPQHF.

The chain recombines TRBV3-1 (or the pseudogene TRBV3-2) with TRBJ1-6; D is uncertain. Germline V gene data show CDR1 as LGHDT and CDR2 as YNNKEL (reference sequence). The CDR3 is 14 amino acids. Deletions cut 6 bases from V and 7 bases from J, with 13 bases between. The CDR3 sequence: CASSPEGGNSPLHF. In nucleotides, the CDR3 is TGTGCCAGCAGTCCCGAGGGTGGCAATTCACCCCTCCACTTT.

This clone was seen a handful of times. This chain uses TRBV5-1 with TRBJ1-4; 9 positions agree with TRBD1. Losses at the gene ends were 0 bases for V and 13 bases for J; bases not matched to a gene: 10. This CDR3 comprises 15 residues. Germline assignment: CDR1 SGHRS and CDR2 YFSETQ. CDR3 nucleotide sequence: TGCGCCAGCAGCTTGGAGGGGACAGGGTTTGGGGGACTGTTTTTT. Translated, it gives CASSLEGTGFGGLFF.

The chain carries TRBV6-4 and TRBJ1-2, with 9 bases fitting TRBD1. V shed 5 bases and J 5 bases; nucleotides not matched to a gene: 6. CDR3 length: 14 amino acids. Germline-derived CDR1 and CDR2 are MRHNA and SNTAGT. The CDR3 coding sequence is TGTGCCAGCAGTTCGGACAGGGGAGGGTATGGCTACACCTTC. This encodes CASSSDRGGYGYTF.

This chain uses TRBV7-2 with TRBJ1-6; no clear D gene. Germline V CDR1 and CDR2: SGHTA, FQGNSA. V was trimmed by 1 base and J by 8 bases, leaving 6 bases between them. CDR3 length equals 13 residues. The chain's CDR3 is CASSLVEDSPLHF. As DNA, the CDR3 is TGTGCCAGCAGCTTAGTTGAGGATTCACCCCTCCACTTT.

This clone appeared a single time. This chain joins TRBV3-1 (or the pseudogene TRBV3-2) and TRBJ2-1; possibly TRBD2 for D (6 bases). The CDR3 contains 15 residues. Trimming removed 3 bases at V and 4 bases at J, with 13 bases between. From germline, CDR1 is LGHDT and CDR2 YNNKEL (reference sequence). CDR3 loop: CASSQRGLNYNEQFF. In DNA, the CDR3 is TGTGCCAGCAGCCAGAGGGGACTCAATTACAATGAGCAGTTCTTC.

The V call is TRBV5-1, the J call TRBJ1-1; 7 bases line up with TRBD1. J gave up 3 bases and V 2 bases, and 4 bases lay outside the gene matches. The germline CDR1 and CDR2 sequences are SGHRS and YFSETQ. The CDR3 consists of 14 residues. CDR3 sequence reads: CASSLNRGDTEAFF. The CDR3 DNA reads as TGCGCCAGCAGCTTAAACAGGGGCGACACTGAAGCTTTCTTT.

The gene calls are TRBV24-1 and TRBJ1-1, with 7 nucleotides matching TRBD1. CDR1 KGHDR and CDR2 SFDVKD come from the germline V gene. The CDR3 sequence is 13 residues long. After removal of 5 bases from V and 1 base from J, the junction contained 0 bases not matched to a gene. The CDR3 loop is CATSGDRNTEAFF. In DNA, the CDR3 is TGTGCCACCAGTGGGGACAGGAACACTGAAGCTTTCTTT.

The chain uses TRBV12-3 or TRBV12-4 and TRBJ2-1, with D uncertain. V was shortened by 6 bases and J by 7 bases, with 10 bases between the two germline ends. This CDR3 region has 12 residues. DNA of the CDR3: TGTGCCAGCAGCTCCCCCAGGAATGAGCAGTTCTTC. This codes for CASSSPRNEQFF.

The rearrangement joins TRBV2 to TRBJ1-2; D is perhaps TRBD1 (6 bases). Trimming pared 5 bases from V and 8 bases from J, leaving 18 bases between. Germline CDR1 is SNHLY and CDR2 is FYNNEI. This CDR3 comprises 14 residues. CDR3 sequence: CASSLTDREGGYTF. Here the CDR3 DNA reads TGTGCCAGCAGTCTTACGGACAGAGAGGGAGGCTACACCTTC.

The CDR3 nucleotides are TGTGCCAGTAGTACGACTAGCGGAATTACAGATACGCAGTATTTT. Protein: CASSTTSGITDTQYF. The V call is TRBV19, the J call TRBJ2-3, with 9 bases identical to TRBD2. V was clipped by 4 bases and J by 3 bases; unmatched bases: 5. CDR3 length: 15 residues. Per the germline V gene, CDR1 is LNHDA and CDR2 is SQIVND (reference sequence).

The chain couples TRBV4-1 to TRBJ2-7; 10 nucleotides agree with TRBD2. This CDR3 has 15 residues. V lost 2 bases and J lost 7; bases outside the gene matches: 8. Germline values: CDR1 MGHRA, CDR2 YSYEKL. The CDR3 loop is CASSQRAGGPEEQYF. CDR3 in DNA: TGCGCCAGCAGCCAACGAGCGGGGGGGCCTGAGGAGCAGTACTTC.

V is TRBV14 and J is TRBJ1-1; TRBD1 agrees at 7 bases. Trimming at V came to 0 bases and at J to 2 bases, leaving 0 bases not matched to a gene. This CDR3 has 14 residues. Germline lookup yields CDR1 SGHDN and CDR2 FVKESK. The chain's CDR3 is CASSQEGGNTEAFF. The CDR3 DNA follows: TGTGCCAGCAGCCAAGAAGGGGGCAACACTGAAGCTTTCTTT.

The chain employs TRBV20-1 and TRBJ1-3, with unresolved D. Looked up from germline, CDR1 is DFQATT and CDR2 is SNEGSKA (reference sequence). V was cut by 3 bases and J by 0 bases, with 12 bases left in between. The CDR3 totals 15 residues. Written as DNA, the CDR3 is TGCAGTGCTAGTTCTGGAGCAGACTCTGGAAACACCATATATTTT. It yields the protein CSASSGADSGNTIYF.

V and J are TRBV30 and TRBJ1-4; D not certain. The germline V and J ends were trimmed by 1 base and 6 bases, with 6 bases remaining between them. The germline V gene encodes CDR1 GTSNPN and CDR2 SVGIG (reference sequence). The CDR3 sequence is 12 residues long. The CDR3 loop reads CAWSGPDEKLFF. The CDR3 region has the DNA TGTGCCTGGAGTGGGCCCGATGAAAAACTGTTTTTT.

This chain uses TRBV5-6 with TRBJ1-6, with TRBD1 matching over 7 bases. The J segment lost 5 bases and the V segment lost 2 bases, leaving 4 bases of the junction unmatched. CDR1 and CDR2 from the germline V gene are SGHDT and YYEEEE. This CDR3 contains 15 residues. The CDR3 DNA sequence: TGTGCCAGCAGCTTCGGAGACAGGGATAATTCACCCCTCCACTTT. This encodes CASSFGDRDNSPLHF.